A single sample is the source of the 5 T cell receptor beta chains below, sequenced in a study of molecular identifiers for immune sequencing clone quantification. TCRdb called the PCR reads again in MiXCR, with one record for every CDR3 protein. The data show approximately 550,000 distinct CDR3 sequences, around 23% seen once. The sample was naive CD8+ T cells from blood, with Jurkat cell RNA spiked in. Subset noted: FACS-sorted CD8+CD4-CCR7+CD45RA+ naive T cells. The receptor set was obtained from a human donor in good health. Some libraries in this study had Jurkat cell RNA spiked in.

The rearrangement uses TRBV27 and TRBJ1-6; D is possibly TRBD1 (5 bases). CDR1 is MNHEY and CDR2 is SMNVEV in the germline V gene (reference sequence). V was cut by 3 bases and J by 1 base, with 16 bases left in between. The CDR3 runs 18 residues. The CDR3 is CASSFLGRVRSYNSPLHF. In nucleotides, the CDR3 is TGTGCCAGCAGTTTCTTGGGCAGGGTTAGATCCTATAATTCACCCCTCCACTTT.

There are many counts of this clonotype. The chain couples TRBV2 to TRBJ2-3; D is unresolved. Per the germline V gene, CDR1 is SNHLY and CDR2 is FYNNEI. This CDR3 is 12 amino acids long. Between the trimmed V and J ends, which lost 7 bases and 1 base, there was a span of 6 bases. The CDR3 loop is CASMHGTDTQYF. The CDR3 bases are TGTGCCAGCATGCACGGCACAGATACGCAGTATTTT.

A few counts support this clonotype. The chain combines TRBV6-5 with TRBJ2-7, with D perhaps matching TRBD1 or TRBD2 (5 bases each). The CDR3 has 15 amino acids. Trimming took off 1 base at V and 4 bases at J, with 14 bases between the two ends. CDR1 and CDR2 (germline): MNHEY, SVGAGI. The CDR3 sequence is CASSYYRDRIYEQYF. The CDR3 DNA reads TGTGCCAGCAGTTACTACCGGGACCGAATTTACGAGCAGTACTTC.

The sample holds a few counts of this clonotype. The chain couples TRBV2 to TRBJ2-7; 9 nucleotides match TRBD2. With 6 bases clipped from V and 0 bases from J, the junction kept 6 bases outside the gene matches. CDR1 is SNHLY, CDR2 FYNNEI, per germline. The CDR3 runs 15 residues. The CDR3 DNA follows: TGTGCCAGCAGCACCGGGACTAGCTACTCCTACGAGCAGTACTTC. It is translated as CASSTGTSYSYEQYF.

With regard to this clonotype: Lacking the conserved final phenylalanine or tryptophan, this CDR3 likely reflects a read error. This chain joins TRBV5-1 and TRBJ2-7; TRBD2 matches at 9 bases. CDR1 is SGHRS, CDR2 YFSETQ, per germline. The trim removed 0 bases at V and 6 bases at J, leaving 7 bases unmatched. This CDR3 has 15 amino acids. CDR3 bases: TGCGCCAGCAGCTTGGGGTCGGGACTAGCTTCCGAGCAGTACTCC. This gives the protein CASSLGSGLASEQYS.